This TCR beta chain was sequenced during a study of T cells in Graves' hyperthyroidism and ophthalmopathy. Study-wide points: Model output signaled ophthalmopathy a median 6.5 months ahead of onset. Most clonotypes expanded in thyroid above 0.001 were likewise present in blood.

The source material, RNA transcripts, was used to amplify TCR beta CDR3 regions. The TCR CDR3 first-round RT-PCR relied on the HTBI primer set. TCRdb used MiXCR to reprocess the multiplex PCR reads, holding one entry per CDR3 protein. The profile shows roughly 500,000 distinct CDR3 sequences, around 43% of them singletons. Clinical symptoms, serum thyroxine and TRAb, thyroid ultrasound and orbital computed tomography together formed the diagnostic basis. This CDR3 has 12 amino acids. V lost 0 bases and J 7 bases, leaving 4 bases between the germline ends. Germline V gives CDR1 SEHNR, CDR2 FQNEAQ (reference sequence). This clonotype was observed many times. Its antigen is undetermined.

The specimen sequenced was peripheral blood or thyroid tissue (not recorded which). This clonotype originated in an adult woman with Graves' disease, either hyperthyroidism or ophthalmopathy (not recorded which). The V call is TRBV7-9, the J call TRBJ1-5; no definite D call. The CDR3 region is CASSLATQPQHF. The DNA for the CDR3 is TGTGCCAGCAGCTTAGCGACACAGCCCCAGCATTTT.